This T cell receptor beta chain emerged from a study of T cells in Graves' hyperthyroidism and ophthalmopathy. Regarding the study as a whole: The model foresaw ophthalmopathy a median roughly 6 months prior to onset. Blood shared most expanded thyroid clonotypes above 0.001.

This clonotype was counted at least ten times. Its matching antigen is unknown. Investigators excluded patients with uncontrolled infection, other autoimmune disease, pregnancy or lactation. RNA transcripts provided the source from which TCR beta CDR3 regions were amplified. An initial round of RT-PCR targeting the TCR CDR3 relied on the HTBI primer set. TCRdb passed the multiplex PCR reads through MiXCR, listing each CDR3 protein once. The table lists about 570,000 distinct CDR3 sequences, about 45% of them singletons. V was clipped by 5 bases and J by 6 bases; unmatched bases: 10. The CDR3 extends over 16 amino acids. Germline V CDR1 and CDR2: SGHTA, FQGTGA.

The sequenced sample consisted of peripheral blood or thyroid tissue (not recorded which). The sequence came from an adult woman with Graves' disease, either hyperthyroidism or ophthalmopathy (not recorded which). This chain links TRBV7-3 with TRBJ2-2; 9 bases are shared with TRBD2. The CDR3 sequence: CASSPVGLATPGELFF. As DNA, the CDR3 is TGTGCCAGCAGCCCAGTTGGACTAGCGACACCCGGGGAGCTGTTTTTT.